The rows below give T cell receptor beta chains drawn from one sample of a study of shared T cell receptors in the human thymus. Clones were read by immunoSEQ multiplex PCR, and TCRdb kept only the in-frame ones, dropping some. This table holds 720,000 or so clones, approximately 85% found once. The same specimen was also included in a second study, on human thymus T cells.

Sequencing input: thymocytes. The receptors stem from a girl under two years old with a congenital heart defect. CDR3s include the opening cysteine and the closing phenylalanine or tryptophan. The order of the fields is D gene, J gene, clone size, V gene, CDR3 protein, CDR3 DNA. The D gene is left open where the match is weak. Only part of the rows carry a size: once, few, many, or a class if the clone is expanded.

d_call: TRBD1
j_call: TRBJ2-5
clone_size: .
v_call: TRBV19
cdr3_aa: CASSMGAFLGQKETQYF
cdr3_nt: TGTGCCAGTAGTATGGGTGCGTTTCTGGGACAGAAAGAGACCCAGTACTTC

d_call: TRBD1
j_call: TRBJ2-7
clone_size: .
v_call: TRBV2
cdr3_aa: CASGNRDREAYEQYF
cdr3_nt: TGTGCCAGCGGTAATCGGGACAGGGAAGCCTACGAGCAGTACTTC

d_call: TRBD1
j_call: TRBJ1-4
clone_size: .
v_call: TRBV19
cdr3_aa: CASSKEGAINEKLFF
cdr3_nt: TGTGCCAGTAGTAAGGAGGGGGCGATTAATGAAAAACTGTTTTTT

d_call: TRBD1
j_call: TRBJ1-2
clone_size: .
v_call: TRBV15
cdr3_aa: CATSWRGRTGDFDGYTF
cdr3_nt: TGTGCCACCAGCTGGAGGGGCCGGACAGGGGACTTTGATGGCTACACCTTC

d_call: TRBD1
j_call: TRBJ1-3
clone_size: .
v_call: TRBV5-1
cdr3_aa: CASSPLPRQGAIGNTIYF
cdr3_nt: TGCGCCAGCAGCCCCTTACCCCGACAGGGGGCCATTGGAAACACCATATATTTT

d_call: .
j_call: TRBJ1-1
clone_size: .
v_call: TRBV5-6
cdr3_aa: CASSLDLRGFWNTEAFF
cdr3_nt: TGTGCCAGCAGCTTGGACCTCAGGGGTTTCTGGAACACTGAAGCTTTCTTT

d_call: TRBD2
j_call: TRBJ2-7
clone_size: .
v_call: TRBV28
cdr3_aa: CASISFRALARYYEQYF
cdr3_nt: TGTGCCAGCATTTCCTTCCGGGCACTAGCGAGATACTACGAGCAGTACTTC

d_call: TRBD1
j_call: TRBJ1-5
clone_size: .
v_call: TRBV2
cdr3_aa: CASSGTGEEQPQHF
cdr3_nt: TGTGCCAGCAGTGGGACAGGGGAGGAACAGCCCCAGCATTTT

d_call: .
j_call: TRBJ1-3
clone_size: .
v_call: TRBV5-6
cdr3_aa: CASSLSGIRNTIYF
cdr3_nt: TGTGCCAGCAGCTTGTCAGGGATCAGAAACACCATATATTTT

d_call: TRBD2
j_call: TRBJ2-3
clone_size: .
v_call: TRBV4-1
cdr3_aa: CASSQVQTSDFTDTQYF
cdr3_nt: TGCGCCAGCAGCCAAGTCCAGACTAGCGATTTCACAGATACGCAGTATTTT

d_call: .
j_call: TRBJ2-7
clone_size: .
v_call: TRBV6-1
cdr3_aa: CASSEFKCGTELYEQYF
cdr3_nt: TGTGCCAGCAGTGAATTTAAGTGCGGGACAGAACTCTACGAGCAGTACTTC

d_call: .
j_call: TRBJ2-5
clone_size: .
v_call: TRBV29-1
cdr3_aa: CSVDGGAGQGTQYF
cdr3_nt: TGCAGCGTTGATGGCGGGGCGGGGCAAGGGACCCAGTACTTC

d_call: .
j_call: TRBJ2-1
clone_size: .
v_call: TRBV12-5
cdr3_aa: CASGPEANRGEQFF
cdr3_nt: TGTGCTAGTGGTCCGGAGGCTAATCGGGGTGAGCAGTTCTTC

d_call: TRBD1
j_call: TRBJ1-4
clone_size: .
v_call: TRBV7-6
cdr3_aa: CASSLFPGQPNEKLFF
cdr3_nt: TGTGCCAGCAGCTTATTCCCGGGACAGCCTAATGAAAAACTGTTTTTT

d_call: .
j_call: TRBJ1-5
clone_size: .
v_call: TRBV21-1
cdr3_aa: CASSARDRGRTGSNQPQHF
cdr3_nt: TGTGCCAGCAGCGCCCGGGACAGGGGGCGGACGGGGAGCAATCAGCCCCAGCATTTT

d_call: TRBD1
j_call: TRBJ2-7
clone_size: .
v_call: TRBV6-1
cdr3_aa: CATSRGTGASYEQYF
cdr3_nt: TGTGCCACTTCTAGGGGGACAGGGGCTTCCTACGAGCAGTACTTC

d_call: TRBD1
j_call: TRBJ1-2
clone_size: few
v_call: TRBV6-6
cdr3_aa: CASTAGQGMLGYTF
cdr3_nt: TGTGCCAGCACTGCAGGACAGGGTATGTTAGGCTACACCTTC

d_call: TRBD2
j_call: TRBJ2-3
clone_size: .
v_call: TRBV10-1
cdr3_aa: CASSARLAGSTDTQYF
cdr3_nt: TGCGCCAGCAGTGCCAGACTAGCGGGGAGCACAGATACGCAGTATTTT

d_call: .
j_call: TRBJ1-5
clone_size: .
v_call: TRBV7-2
cdr3_aa: CASSFLRTTNQPQHF
cdr3_nt: TGTGCCAGCAGCTTTCTTCGGACAACAAATCAGCCCCAGCATTTT

d_call: .
j_call: TRBJ2-5
clone_size: .
v_call: TRBV10-1
cdr3_aa: CASSESRAGHLETQYF
cdr3_nt: TGCGCCAGCAGTGAGTCGCGCGCGGGTCACCTCGAGACCCAGTACTTC

d_call: .
j_call: TRBJ2-2
clone_size: few
v_call: TRBV5-1
cdr3_aa: CASSFPYAGTGELFF
cdr3_nt: TGCGCCAGCAGCTTTCCCTATGCGGGCACCGGGGAGCTGTTTTTT

d_call: .
j_call: TRBJ1-1
clone_size: .
v_call: TRBV2
cdr3_aa: CASSGGGDHTEAFF
cdr3_nt: TGTGCCAGCAGTGGAGGGGGAGACCACACTGAAGCTTTCTTT

d_call: TRBD1
j_call: TRBJ2-5
clone_size: .
v_call: TRBV23-1
cdr3_aa: CASSLYRDRGEETQYF
cdr3_nt: TGCGCCAGCAGTCTATACCGGGACAGGGGCGAAGAGACCCAGTACTTC

d_call: TRBD1
j_call: TRBJ1-2
clone_size: .
v_call: TRBV25-1
cdr3_aa: CASSERPTGDIDYGYTF
cdr3_nt: TGTGCCAGCAGTGAACGCCCAACAGGGGATATCGACTATGGCTACACCTTC

d_call: .
j_call: TRBJ1-5
clone_size: once
v_call: TRBV28
cdr3_aa: CASSLGFIFRDNQPQHF
cdr3_nt: TGTGCCAGCAGTTTGGGGTTTATTTTCAGGGACAATCAGCCCCAGCATTTT

d_call: TRBD1
j_call: TRBJ1-1
clone_size: .
v_call: TRBV10-1
cdr3_aa: CASRPGTGMNTEAFF
cdr3_nt: TGCGCCAGCAGACCCGGGACAGGTATGAACACTGAAGCTTTCTTT

d_call: .
j_call: TRBJ1-1
clone_size: .
v_call: TRBV28
cdr3_aa: CASSSEPNTEAFF
cdr3_nt: TGTGCCAGCAGTTCGGAGCCCAACACTGAAGCTTTCTTT

d_call: .
j_call: TRBJ2-5
clone_size: once
v_call: TRBV27
cdr3_aa: CASSLLGGETQYF
cdr3_nt: TGTGCCAGCAGTTTACTAGGTGGAGAGACCCAGTACTTC

d_call: .
j_call: TRBJ2-5
clone_size: .
v_call: TRBV18
cdr3_aa: CASSAQETQYF
cdr3_nt: TGTGCCAGCTCCGCACAGGAGACCCAGTACTTC

d_call: .
j_call: TRBJ1-2
clone_size: .
v_call: TRBV18
cdr3_aa: CASSPPLAGTNYGYTF
cdr3_nt: TGTGCCAGCTCACCACCCTTGGCCGGGACAAACTATGGCTACACCTTC

d_call: .
j_call: TRBJ1-2
clone_size: .
v_call: TRBV9
cdr3_aa: CASSVSGRVGNYGYTF
cdr3_nt: TGTGCCAGCAGCGTCAGTGGCAGGGTGGGGAACTATGGCTACACCTTC

d_call: .
j_call: TRBJ2-7
clone_size: once
v_call: TRBV5-8
cdr3_aa: CAGTTTRVLCEQYF
cdr3_nt: TGTGCCGGCACCACGACCAGGGTTCTCTGCGAGCAGTACTTC

d_call: .
j_call: TRBJ2-7
clone_size: .
v_call: TRBV2
cdr3_aa: CASSSYREGSYEQYF
cdr3_nt: TGTGCCAGCAGTTCTTACAGGGAAGGGTCCTACGAGCAGTACTTC

d_call: .
j_call: TRBJ2-7
clone_size: .
v_call: TRBV29-1
cdr3_aa: CSVERITDSYEQYF
cdr3_nt: TGCAGCGTTGAACGTATAACAGACTCCTACGAGCAGTACTTC

d_call: .
j_call: TRBJ1-1
clone_size: .
v_call: TRBV12-5
cdr3_aa: CASGLDRYTEAFF
cdr3_nt: TGTGCTAGTGGCCTCGACAGATACACTGAAGCTTTCTTT

d_call: .
j_call: TRBJ1-5
clone_size: once
v_call: TRBV4-3
cdr3_aa: CASSQGDYSNQPQHF
cdr3_nt: TGCGCCAGCAGCCAGGGAGACTATAGCAATCAGCCCCAGCATTTT

d_call: .
j_call: TRBJ1-4
clone_size: few
v_call: TRBV4-1
cdr3_aa: CASSQDAGLNRSPKLFF
cdr3_nt: TGCGCCAGCAGCCAAGATGCCGGCCTTAACAGGAGCCCAAAACTGTTTTTT

d_call: TRBD2
j_call: TRBJ2-7
clone_size: .
v_call: TRBV13
cdr3_aa: CASSSERGAPYEQYF
cdr3_nt: TGTGCCAGCAGCTCCGAGCGGGGGGCGCCCTACGAGCAGTACTTC

d_call: .
j_call: TRBJ1-2
clone_size: .
v_call: TRBV6-5
cdr3_aa: CASSYGVRGYGYTF
cdr3_nt: TGTGCCAGCAGTTATGGGGTCAGGGGATATGGCTACACCTTC

d_call: .
j_call: TRBJ1-4
clone_size: .
v_call: TRBV10-2
cdr3_aa: CASSEWGPEKLFF
cdr3_nt: TGCGCCAGCAGTGAATGGGGGCCTGAAAAACTGTTTTTT

d_call: TRBD1
j_call: TRBJ1-2
clone_size: .
v_call: TRBV5-4
cdr3_aa: CASSFPPGTGYSYGYTF
cdr3_nt: TGTGCCAGCAGCTTCCCTCCCGGGACAGGGTATAGCTATGGCTACACCTTC

d_call: TRBD1
j_call: TRBJ2-7
clone_size: .
v_call: TRBV7-2
cdr3_aa: CASSSGTGGEQYF
cdr3_nt: TGTGCCAGCAGCTCCGGGACAGGGGGCGAGCAGTACTTC

d_call: .
j_call: TRBJ1-5
clone_size: .
v_call: TRBV27
cdr3_aa: CASSLLGNQPQHF
cdr3_nt: TGTGCCAGCAGTTTATTAGGCAATCAGCCCCAGCATTTT

d_call: TRBD2
j_call: TRBJ2-3
clone_size: few
v_call: TRBV27
cdr3_aa: CASRTSGGAKDTQYF
cdr3_nt: TGTGCCAGCAGGACTAGCGGGGGGGCTAAAGATACGCAGTATTTT

d_call: .
j_call: TRBJ1-6
clone_size: .
v_call: TRBV9
cdr3_aa: CASSVVLPPRLNSPLHF
cdr3_nt: TGTGCCAGCAGCGTAGTCCTCCCACCGAGGCTTAATTCACCCCTCCACTTT

d_call: TRBD1
j_call: TRBJ2-3
clone_size: .
v_call: TRBV18
cdr3_aa: CASSPPGTGRTDTQYF
cdr3_nt: TGTGCCAGCTCACCTCCGGGGACAGGTAGGACAGATACGCAGTATTTT

d_call: .
j_call: TRBJ1-1
clone_size: .
v_call: TRBV2
cdr3_aa: CASKEHTEAFF
cdr3_nt: TGTGCCAGCAAGGAGCACACTGAAGCTTTCTTT

d_call: TRBD2
j_call: TRBJ2-2
clone_size: .
v_call: TRBV15
cdr3_aa: CATSPGTSGGAGELFF
cdr3_nt: TGTGCCACCAGCCCGGGGACTAGCGGGGGGGCCGGGGAGCTGTTTTTT

d_call: TRBD1
j_call: TRBJ1-2
clone_size: .
v_call: TRBV19
cdr3_aa: CASILTGQGSYGYTF
cdr3_nt: TGTGCCAGTATTCTTACGGGACAGGGGAGCTATGGCTACACCTTC

d_call: .
j_call: TRBJ2-3
clone_size: .
v_call: TRBV7-6
cdr3_aa: CASSRSGGTDTQYF
cdr3_nt: TGTGCCAGCAGCAGATCGGGGGGCACAGATACGCAGTATTTT

d_call: .
j_call: TRBJ1-3
clone_size: .
v_call: TRBV5-1
cdr3_aa: CASRSRYSGNTIYF
cdr3_nt: TGCGCCAGCAGATCTCGGTATTCTGGAAACACCATATATTTT